A selection of T cell receptor beta chains follows, all from one sample in a study of blood T cell repertoires in COVID-19. The protocol was immunoSEQ multiplex PCR, while the TCRdb copy is restricted to in-frame clones and leaves out a portion. The table has more than 250,000 clones, around 88% seen once; the top ten hold under 2%. What was sequenced was peripheral blood. The receptors here all came from a woman aged 45-65 years with acute or convalescent COVID-19. Both conserved end residues are part of each CDR3. Each record gives: D gene, J gene, V gene, clone size, CDR3 DNA, CDR3 protein. D genes are given only for firm matches. Only part of the rows carry a size: once, few, many, or a class if the clone is expanded.

. | TRBJ1-5 | TRBV2 | . | TGTGCCAGCAGTGAGGCGGCAGGGGATCAGCCCCAGCATTTT | CASSEAAGDQPQHF
. | TRBJ2-6 | TRBV7-2 | . | TGTGCCAGCAGCTCGACTAAGGTCTCTGGGGCCAACGTCCTGACTTTC | CASSSTKVSGANVLTF
. | TRBJ2-7 | TRBV11-2 | . | TGTGCCAGCAGCTTTAGCGGAGGGAGCTCCTACGAGCAGTACTTC | CASSFSGGSSYEQYF
. | TRBJ1-2 | TRBV28 | . | TGTGCCAGCAGTTTAAGGCAGGACTATGGCTACACCTTC | CASSLRQDYGYTF
. | TRBJ2-1 | TRBV18 | . | TGTGCCAGCTCACCCCCGGGCTACAATGAGCAGTTCTTC | CASSPPGYNEQFF
TRBD1 | TRBJ2-7 | TRBV28 | few | TGTGCCAGCAGTTCAATGGGACAGGGAGCCTACGAGCAGTACTTC | CASSSMGQGAYEQYF
. | TRBJ2-3 | TRBV28 | . | TGTGCCAGCAGTTTCCCCCTCTGGGGGGGCGCGAGGGATACGCAGTATTTT | CASSFPLWGGARDTQYF
. | TRBJ2-1 | TRBV9 | once | TGTGCCAGCAGCGTAGCGCAGGTTTCCTCCTACAATGAGCAGTTCTTC | CASSVAQVSSYNEQFF
TRBD1 | TRBJ2-1 | TRBV9 | . | TGTGCCAGCAGCGCGCGGACAGGGGTAGTATTCAATGAGCAGTTCTTC | CASSARTGVVFNEQFF
. | TRBJ1-4 | TRBV2 | . | TGTGCCAGCAGACAGGGACGCCTTGGGGAAAAACTGTTTTTT | CASRQGRLGEKLFF
. | TRBJ2-5 | TRBV24-1 | . | TGTGCCACCAGTGACCTCGACTCAGTCCAACAAGAGACCCAGTACTTC | CATSDLDSVQQETQYF
TRBD2 | TRBJ2-2 | TRBV19 | . | TGTGCCGTCCGGGGACTAGCGGGGGGGCCGAACACCGGGGAGCTGTTTTTT | CAVRGLAGGPNTGELFF
TRBD1 | TRBJ2-3 | TRBV24-1 | . | TGTGCCACCAGTGAGAGCCGGACAGGGTTCGGGGCGCAGTATTTT | CATSESRTGFGAQYF
. | TRBJ2-1 | TRBV9 | . | TGTGCCAGCAGCCCCAGGGGAAGCGACTACAATGAGCAGTTCTTC | CASSPRGSDYNEQFF
. | TRBJ1-1 | TRBV30 | once | TGTGCCTGGAGCTGGGACTCCCTTAAACTTTACACTGAAGCTTTCTTT | CAWSWDSLKLYTEAFF
. | TRBJ1-2 | TRBV30 | . | TGTGCCTGGAGTGTAGGTGGCGGCCCCTATGGCTACACCTTC | CAWSVGGGPYGYTF
. | TRBJ2-1 | TRBV5-1 | . | TGCGCCAGCAGCTTGGGGAGTGTCGGGAACGATGAGCAGTTCTTC | CASSLGSVGNDEQFF
TRBD1 | TRBJ2-3 | TRBV3-1/TRBV3-2 | . | TGTGCCAGCAGCCAAGATTTTGGGGGACAGGGTTACACAGATACGCAGTATTTT | CASSQDFGGQGYTDTQYF
. | TRBJ2-1 | TRBV5-6 | . | TGTGCCAGCACCTTCGGGGGTTATGTAAACAATGAGCAGTTCTTC | CASTFGGYVNNEQFF
TRBD1 | TRBJ1-2 | TRBV4-3 | once | TGCGCCAGCAGCCAAGATTTCGCAGGGGGTAACTATGGCTACACCTTC | CASSQDFAGGNYGYTF
. | TRBJ1-4 | TRBV28 | . | TGTGCCAGCAGTCGAGACAGTACGACTGGAAAACTGTTTTTT | CASSRDSTTGKLFF
. | TRBJ1-5 | TRBV30 | . | TGTGCCTGGAGTGGGGACTCTCCACTCTTGGGACAGCCCCAGCATTTT | CAWSGDSPLLGQPQHF
. | TRBJ2-5 | TRBV3-1/TRBV3-2 | once | TGTGCCAGCAGCCTTCGGACTGAAGAGACCCAGTACTTC | CASSLRTEETQYF
. | TRBJ2-5 | TRBV7-3 | few | TGTGCCAGCAGCTTACTAGCACTCCAGACCCAGTACTTC | CASSLLALQTQYF
TRBD1 | TRBJ1-2 | TRBV12-5 | . | TGTGCTAGTGGTGACCCCCTGGACAGGGGGTCTGGCTACACCTTC | CASGDPLDRGSGYTF
. | TRBJ2-3 | TRBV9 | . | TGTGCCAGCAGCCCCAGGGCCTCGACAGATACGCAGTATTTT | CASSPRASTDTQYF
. | TRBJ1-2 | TRBV6-5 | . | TGTGCCAGCAGGAACAGGCCCACGTACTATGGCTACACCTTC | CASRNRPTYYGYTF
TRBD2 | TRBJ2-7 | TRBV24-1 | . | TGTGCCACCGGGACTAGCGGGAGCCACGAGCAGTACTTC | CATGTSGSHEQYF
. | TRBJ1-5 | TRBV30 | . | TGTGCCTGGGGTCGGGGACTTAGCAATCAGCCCCAGCATTTT | CAWGRGLSNQPQHF
. | TRBJ2-2 | TRBV12-3/TRBV12-4 | . | TGTGCCAGCAGTCCACAGGGTTGGGAGGAGCTGTTTTTT | CASSPQGWEELFF
TRBD2 | TRBJ2-1 | TRBV7-8 | once | TGTGCCAGCAGCTTAGCGGTAACTAGCGGGAGTGGAAATGAGCAGTTCTTC | CASSLAVTSGSGNEQFF
. | TRBJ1-6 | TRBV30 | once | TGTGCCTGGAGGGACAGTAATTCACCCCTCCACTTT | CAWRDSNSPLHF
TRBD1 | TRBJ1-6 | TRBV27 | few | TGTGCCAGCAGTTCCCCGGGACAGAAATATAATTCACCCCTCCACTTT | CASSSPGQKYNSPLHF
. | TRBJ1-2 | TRBV28 | once | TGTGCCAGCATCCCCGGCGGGGTTAACTATGGCTACACCTTC | CASIPGGVNYGYTF
TRBD2 | TRBJ2-1 | TRBV10-3 | . | TGTGCCATCAGACTAGCGGGAGCCGATGGTGAGCAGTTCTTC | CAIRLAGADGEQFF
TRBD2 | TRBJ2-3 | TRBV6-6 | few | TGTGCCAGCAGCCCCGGGACTAGGGTTACCACAGATACGCAGTATTTT | CASSPGTRVTTDTQYF
TRBD1 | TRBJ2-2 | TRBV9 | few | TGTGCCAGCAGCGTAGGACTGGGGGACAGGGCCTCGACCGGGGAGCTGTTTTTT | CASSVGLGDRASTGELFF
. | TRBJ1-2 | TRBV24-1 | . | TGTGCCACCAGTGATTTGGCCAGGGGATATGGCTACACCTTC | CATSDLARGYGYTF
. | TRBJ2-5 | TRBV7-3 | . | TGTGCCAGCAGCTTAACCCCGGCAGGCGGGTGGGAGACCCAGTACTTC | CASSLTPAGGWETQYF
. | TRBJ2-2 | TRBV2 | . | TGTGCCAGCAGTGAACAGGGGAACACCGGGGAGCTGTTTTTT | CASSEQGNTGELFF
. | TRBJ2-5 | TRBV27 | . | TGTGCCAGCAGTTTATCCCGGGTAGCCCAAGAGACCCAGTACTTC | CASSLSRVAQETQYF
. | TRBJ1-2 | TRBV2 | . | TGTGCCAGCAGTGTAGATCGAGCTGACTATGGCTACACCTTC | CASSVDRADYGYTF
TRBD2 | TRBJ2-3 | TRBV7-2 | . | TGTGCCAGCAGCTTAGGAGCGGGAGGACCCCCTACGCAGTATTTT | CASSLGAGGPPTQYF
. | TRBJ2-7 | TRBV28 | . | TGTGCCAGCAGTTTTTTGAAGGAGGAGCAGTACTTC | CASSFLKEEQYF
. | TRBJ1-4 | TRBV27 | . | TGTGCCAGCAGTTCTAACAGTGTACAGGAAAAACTGTTTTTT | CASSSNSVQEKLFF
. | TRBJ1-2 | TRBV12-3/TRBV12-4 | . | TGTGCCAGCAGTCCTGGGGGGTTCTATGGCTACACCTTC | CASSPGGFYGYTF
. | TRBJ1-2 | TRBV10-1 | . | TGCGCCAGCCACCCCCCCAGGGTCCGATCGTATGGCTACACCTTC | CASHPPRVRSYGYTF
. | TRBJ2-5 | TRBV21-1 | once | TGTGCCAGCAGCAAATTAGAGGGAGGGCAGGAGACCCAGTACTTC | CASSKLEGGQETQYF
TRBD1 | TRBJ2-7 | TRBV6-6 | . | TGTGGGATCCAGGGGGACGCTCACCACGAGCAGTACTTC | CGIQGDAHHEQYF
. | TRBJ1-1 | TRBV7-2 | . | TGTGCCAGCAGCTTTGGCGGAGACACTGAAGCTTTCTTT | CASSFGGDTEAFF
TRBD1 | TRBJ1-1 | TRBV7-2 | . | TGTGCCAGCAGCTTATCGACAGGGGCGAACACTGAAGCTTTCTTT | CASSLSTGANTEAFF
TRBD2 | TRBJ2-3 | TRBV9 | few | TGTGCCAGCAGCGTAGGCGGGACTGGCGGGAGGACGGCAGATACGCAGTATTTT | CASSVGGTGGRTADTQYF
. | TRBJ2-5 | TRBV7-9 | . | TGTGCCAGCAGCTGGCCCCCCTCCGGGGGACAAGAGACCCAGTACTTC | CASSWPPSGGQETQYF
. | TRBJ1-1 | TRBV2 | . | TGTGCCAGCAGTGTAGAGAGGGGGATAAACACTGAAGCTTTCTTT | CASSVERGINTEAFF
TRBD2 | TRBJ2-7 | TRBV9 | . | TGTGCCAGCAGCTCCCATGGGGAGGGAAGCTACGAGCAGTACTTC | CASSSHGEGSYEQYF
. | TRBJ1-2 | TRBV7-2 | . | TGTGCCAGCAGCCTACAGGGTAACTATGGCTACACCTTC | CASSLQGNYGYTF
. | TRBJ1-5 | TRBV3-1/TRBV3-2 | . | TGTGCCAGCAGCCAAGGGGGCGTCGAAATATTTTTT | CASSQGGVEIFF
. | TRBJ2-1 | TRBV3-1/TRBV3-2 | many | TGTGCCAGCAGCCAAAAAGCGGGTCCAAACAATGAGCAGTTCTTC | CASSQKAGPNNEQFF
TRBD1 | TRBJ2-7 | TRBV4-3 | . | TGCGCCAGCAGCCCTGGGACAGGGGGACCCTACGAGCAGTACTTC | CASSPGTGGPYEQYF